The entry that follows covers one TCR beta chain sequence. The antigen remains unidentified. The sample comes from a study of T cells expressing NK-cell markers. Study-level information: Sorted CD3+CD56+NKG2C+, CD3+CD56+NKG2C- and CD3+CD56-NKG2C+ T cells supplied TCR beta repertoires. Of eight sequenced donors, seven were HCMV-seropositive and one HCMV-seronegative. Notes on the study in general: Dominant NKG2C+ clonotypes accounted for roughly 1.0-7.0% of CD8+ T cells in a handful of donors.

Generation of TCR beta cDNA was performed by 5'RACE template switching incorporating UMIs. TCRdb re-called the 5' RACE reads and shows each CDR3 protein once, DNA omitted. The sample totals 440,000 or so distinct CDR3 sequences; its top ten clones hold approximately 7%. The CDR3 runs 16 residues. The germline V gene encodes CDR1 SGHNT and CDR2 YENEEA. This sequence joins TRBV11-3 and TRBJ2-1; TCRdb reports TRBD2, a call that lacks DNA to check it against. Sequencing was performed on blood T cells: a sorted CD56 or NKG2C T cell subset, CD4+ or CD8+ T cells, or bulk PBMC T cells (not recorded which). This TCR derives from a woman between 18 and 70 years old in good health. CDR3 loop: CASSLDGTSGRAEKFF.